The 31 T cell receptor beta chains listed next were all sequenced from one sample in a study of cytomegalovirus exposure and HLA in healthy donors (dated by TCRdb to about 2017). Library creation used the immunoSEQ multiplex PCR assay. For the multiplex PCR, a mixture combining 60 forward primers for TCR Vbeta segments and 13 reverse primers for TCR Jbeta segments was used. The table comes from immuneACCESS by way of TCRdb, which keeps in-frame sequences with V and J called. Part of the clones is missing from these tables; in studies checked, under half for an unresolved V gene and the rest for unknown reasons. This sample has fewer than 150,000 clones in its table, and 75% to 90% of those were observed once. Of the sample, approximately 0.22% falls within the top ten clones. Sequencing was carried out using PBMCs. The receptor set was obtained from a man aged 50 to 60 in good health and CMV-seronegative.

This clone was observed a few times. The chain combines TRBV9 with TRBJ2-7, with 9 bases fitting TRBD1. Trimming cost V 0 bases and J 5 bases; bases outside gene matches: 3. The CDR3 sequence is 14 residues long. The germline CDR1 and CDR2 sequences are SGDLS and YYNGEE. CDR3 sequence: CASSVEGQGNEQYF. CDR3 nucleotide sequence: TGTGCCAGCAGCGTAGAGGGACAGGGCAACGAGCAGTACTTC.

The rearrangement joins TRBV5-4 to TRBJ2-5; D possibly corresponds to TRBD2 (6 bases). From germline, CDR1 is SGHNT and CDR2 YYREEE (reference sequence). Trimming stripped 4 bases from V and 7 bases from J, with 8 bases between. The CDR3 sequence is 11 residues long. The CDR3 DNA reads TGTGCCAGCAGCCTCGGGGGGACCCAGTACTTC. Protein product: CASSLGGTQYF.

This chain uses TRBV4-3 with TRBJ1-1; a weak D match, TRBD1 (5 bases). Trimming left V 0 bases short and J 11 bases short, with 16 bases between. Germline-derived CDR1 and CDR2 are LGHNA and YSLEER. CDR3 length: 14 amino acids. CDR3 coding DNA: TGCGCCAGCAGCCAAGATCTGGGGCCAAGGGCGGCTTTCTTT. Its translation is CASSQDLGPRAAFF.

The CDR3 region is CASSPPGRQPQHF. The CDR3 bases are TGTGCCAGCAGCCCACCGGGGAGGCAGCCCCAGCATTTT. This chain connects TRBV7-9 to TRBJ1-5; no definite D call. CDR1 is SEHNR and CDR2 is FQNEAQ in the germline V gene (reference sequence). Trimming left V 5 bases short and J 7 bases short, with 12 bases between. CDR3 length: 13 residues.

The V and J genes are TRBV6-5 and TRBJ2-1, with 9 bases aligning to TRBD1. V shed 8 bases, J shed 3 bases, and the junction held 8 bases outside the gene matches. The germline CDR1 and CDR2 sequences are MNHEY and SVGAGI. The length of the CDR3 is 15 residues. CDR3 sequence reads: CASGTDRGIYNEQFF. The CDR3, as DNA: TGTGCCAGCGGGACGGACAGGGGAATCTACAATGAGCAGTTCTTC.

The rearrangement links TRBV19 to TRBJ1-1, with TRBD1 matching over 7 bases. Unmatched junction bases numbered 8, after V lost 6 bases and J lost 4 bases. The CDR3 loop spans 14 amino acids. The germline CDR1 and CDR2 sequences are LNHDA and SQIVND (reference sequence). CDR3 nucleotides: TGTGCCAGTAGGAGACAGGGAACGGGCACTGAAGCTTTCTTT. Translation: CASRRQGTGTEAFF.

This clone was seen more than once but under ten times. CDR3 DNA sequence: TGTGCCAGCAGTGAAGCTCTAGCGGGAGCTGCAGGGGAGACCCAGTACTTC. This encodes CASSEALAGAAGETQYF. The V call is TRBV6-1, the J call TRBJ2-5, with 10 nucleotides matching TRBD2. The germline V gene has CDR1 MNHNS and CDR2 SASEGT. The CDR3 extends over 17 amino acids. With 0 bases clipped from V and 5 bases from J, the junction kept 9 bases outside the gene matches.

This clone was counted once. The chain joins TRBV5-1 to TRBJ1-1, with 7 bases identical to TRBD1. This CDR3 has 16 amino acids. The germline V gene encodes CDR1 SGHRS and CDR2 YFSETQ. With 1 base clipped from V and 0 bases from J, the junction kept 6 bases outside the gene matches. In DNA form, the CDR3 reads TGCGCCAGCAGCTTGACCTCCGGGACAGTGAACACTGAAGCTTTCTTT. Protein product: CASSLTSGTVNTEAFF.

This sequence joins TRBV30 and TRBJ2-5; TRBD2 is a possible D gene (6 bases). The CDR3 extends over 14 amino acids. In germline, CDR1 is GTSNPN, CDR2 SVGIG (reference sequence). Trimming cost V 5 bases and J 5 bases, with 18 bases left between them. The CDR3 loop reads CAWASHGGRETQYF. The CDR3 bases are TGTGCCTGGGCGTCACACGGGGGACGGGAGACCCAGTACTTC.

The V call is TRBV10-3, the J call TRBJ1-5; D not resolved. Between the trimmed V and J ends, which lost 0 bases and 5 bases, there was a span of 11 bases. Germline CDR1 ENHRY, CDR2 SYGVKD. This CDR3 region has 15 residues. CDR3 sequence (DNA): TGTGCCATCAGTGAGTCGAGAGGGTCAGATCAGCCCCAGCATTTT. As protein: CAISESRGSDQPQHF.

The chain recombines TRBV5-1 with TRBJ1-4; possible D gene TRBD1, 6 bases. In germline, CDR1 is SGHRS, CDR2 YFSETQ. Trimming shortened V by 3 bases and J by 2 bases, and 11 bases separated the two germline ends. The CDR3 consists of 15 residues. CDR3: CASSYKGVTNEKLFF. For the CDR3, the DNA is TGCGCCAGCAGCTATAAGGGGGTCACTAATGAAAAACTGTTTTTT. The whole variable domain, remainder taken from reference TRBV5-1 and TRBJ1-4, is KAGVTQTPRYLIKTRGQQVTLSCSPISGHRSVSWYQQTPGQGLQFLFEYFSETQRNKGNFPGRFSGRQFSNSRSEMNVSTLELGDSALYLCASSYKGVTNEKLFFGSGTQLSVL.

The chain joins TRBV27 to TRBJ2-1, with 9 bases lining up with TRBD2. V trimming: 0 bases; J trimming: 3 bases; junction bases outside the gene matches: 6. The CDR3 has 17 amino acids. Per germline, CDR1 MNHEY and CDR2 SMNVEV (reference sequence). The CDR3 spells CASSLSWVLAGYNEQFF. The CDR3 DNA follows: TGTGCCAGCAGTTTATCTTGGGTACTAGCGGGCTACAATGAGCAGTTCTTC.

The chain employs TRBV7-8 and TRBJ1-5, with D perhaps TRBD1 (6 bases). Per germline, CDR1 SGHVS and CDR2 FQNEAQ. Trimming cost V 1 base and J 8 bases, with 12 bases left between them. The CDR3 has 14 amino acids. CDR3 protein: CASSLGQGLKPQHF. The CDR3 region has the DNA TGTGCCAGCAGCTTAGGGCAGGGGCTGAAGCCCCAGCATTTT.

This chain uses TRBV13 with TRBJ2-1; a weak D match, TRBD2 (5 bases). This CDR3 has 13 amino acids. Germline CDR1 is PRHDT and CDR2 is FYEKMQ (reference sequence). Trimming removed 5 bases at V and 11 bases at J, with 16 bases between. CDR3 bases: TGTGCCAGCAGCGTACTTGAGGGAGATCAGCAGTTCTTC. Encoded protein: CASSVLEGDQQFF.

The V call is TRBV7-2, the J call TRBJ1-3; 7 positions agree with TRBD1. V was pared by 5 bases and J by 4 bases, with 8 bases of the junction left unmatched. Germline V CDR1 and CDR2: SGHTA, FQGNSA. This CDR3 spans 15 amino acids. The CDR3 DNA sequence: TGTGCCAGCAGCCCTTGGAAAGGGGGCGGAAACACCATATATTTT. This translates into CASSPWKGGGNTIYF.

There are a few counts of this clone. V gene TRBV30 combines with J gene TRBJ2-4; D may be TRBD1 (5 bases). Germline lookup yields CDR1 GTSNPN and CDR2 SVGIG (reference sequence). The ends were cut back, 2 bases at V and 2 bases at J, with 13 bases in the middle. The CDR3 runs 15 residues. This chain's CDR3 is CAWSLSGWSKNIQYF. In nucleotides, the CDR3 is TGTGCCTGGAGTCTGTCAGGGTGGTCCAAAAACATTCAGTACTTC.

The V gene is TRBV2, the J gene TRBJ1-2; possible D gene TRBD1, 6 bases. This CDR3 contains 14 residues. V gave up 9 bases and J gave up 1 base, with 15 bases separating them. The germline CDR1 and CDR2 sequences are SNHLY and FYNNEI. CDR3 nucleotides: TGTGCCAGTGGGAGGGGGATTTTTAACTATGGCTACACCTTC. Translation gives CASGRGIFNYGYTF.

This chain connects TRBV9 to TRBJ2-3; 14 positions agree with TRBD2. V gave up 3 bases and J gave up 0 bases; unmatched junction bases: 3. Germline V gene lookup returns CDR1 SGDLS and CDR2 YYNGEE. The CDR3 contains 17 residues. The CDR3 nucleotides are TGTGCCAGCAGCGACGGGACTAGCGGGGGTAGCACAGATACGCAGTATTTT. As protein: CASSDGTSGGSTDTQYF.

The chain employs TRBV5-4 and TRBJ2-7, with TRBD1 matching 9 bases. J was trimmed by 2 bases and V by 0 bases; bases with no gene match: 3. The CDR3 consists of 15 residues. CDR1 and CDR2 (germline): SGHNT, YYREEE (reference sequence). CDR3 protein: CASSLVRQGAYEQYF. In DNA, the CDR3 is TGTGCCAGCAGCTTGGTGAGACAGGGGGCCTACGAGCAGTACTTC.

The gene calls are TRBV5-1 and TRBJ1-4; D possibly corresponds to TRBD1 (5 bases). V was shortened by 0 bases and J by 8 bases, with 11 bases between the two germline ends. Germline V CDR1 and CDR2: SGHRS, YFSETQ. This CDR3 has 14 amino acids. CDR3 nucleotides: TGCGCCAGCAGCTTGGAGGGGATTGGGGAAAAACTGTTTTTT. The encoded protein is CASSLEGIGEKLFF.

The chain uses TRBV18 and TRBJ1-2, with 9 bases matching TRBD1. V lost 3 bases and J lost 6; bases outside the gene matches: 11. The CDR3 is 16 residues long. From germline, CDR1 is KGHSH and CDR2 LQKENI. Here the CDR3 DNA reads TGTGCCAGCTCACCCAACCCGTCGGACAGGGGTGATGGCTACACCTTC. Its protein product is CASSPNPSDRGDGYTF.

This chain joins TRBV5-8 and TRBJ2-3, with 9 positions matching TRBD1. V lost 0 bases to trimming and J lost 1 base; unmatched junction nucleotides: 0. Germline CDR1 SGHTS, CDR2 YDEGEE. This CDR3 is 15 amino acids long. This chain's CDR3 is CASSLGDRGTDTQYF. CDR3 nucleotides: TGTGCCAGCAGCTTGGGGGACAGGGGCACAGATACGCAGTATTTT.

The chain combines TRBV28 with TRBJ1-2, with 9 bases aligning to TRBD1. The CDR3 contains 13 residues. V was pared by 7 bases and J by 4 bases, with 4 bases of the junction left unmatched. Per the germline V gene, CDR1 is MDHEN and CDR2 is SYDVKM. The CDR3 sequence: CASKTTGGYGYTF. The CDR3 DNA reads TGTGCCAGCAAAACGACAGGGGGCTATGGCTACACCTTC.

The chain carries TRBV6-4 and TRBJ1-2; 8 bases map to TRBD1. The CDR3 is 13 amino acids. V was clipped by 5 bases and J by 8 bases; unmatched bases: 7. The germline V gene has CDR1 MRHNA and CDR2 SNTAGT. The CDR3 here is CASSRTGMEGYTF. CDR3 bases: TGTGCCAGCAGTCGGACAGGGATGGAGGGCTACACCTTC.

V usage is TRBV4-3 and J usage is TRBJ1-5; D perhaps matches TRBD1 (6 bases). V was pared by 2 bases and J by 4 bases, with 12 bases between. Germline V gives CDR1 LGHNA, CDR2 YSLEER. The CDR3 runs 15 residues. In nucleotides, the CDR3 is TGCGCCAGCAGCCAATCTTGGCAGGGGAATCAGCCCCAGCATTTT. It specifies CASSQSWQGNQPQHF.

V is TRBV7-6 and J is TRBJ2-3; 13 nucleotides match TRBD2. The CDR3 loop spans 15 amino acids. The V gene's germline CDR1 is SGHVS and CDR2 FNYEAQ. Losses at the gene ends were 6 bases for V and 1 base for J; bases not matched to a gene: 1. CDR3 sequence (DNA): TGTGCCAGCAGAGGGACTAGCGGGGGCACAGATACGCAGTATTTT. Protein product: CASRGTSGGTDTQYF.

The chain joins TRBV7-2 to TRBJ2-5; perhaps TRBD2 as D (6 bases). The CDR3 runs to 16 residues. V lost 5 bases, J lost 4 bases, and 20 bases lay in between. CDR1 is SGHTA and CDR2 is FQGNSA in the germline V gene. This chain's CDR3 is CASSRGGTLGGETQYF. CDR3 bases: TGTGCCAGCAGCAGAGGCGGGACTCTTGGCGGAGAGACCCAGTACTTC.

V is TRBV5-1 and J is TRBJ2-5, with TRBD1 matching over 10 bases. There are 14 residues in the CDR3. Trimming at V came to 7 bases and at J to 5 bases, leaving 8 bases not matched to a gene. Germline values: CDR1 SGHRS, CDR2 YFSETQ. Here the CDR3 reads CASGPTGGAETQYF. The CDR3 DNA reads TGCGCCAGCGGACCGACAGGGGGCGCGGAGACCCAGTACTTC.

This clone was found a few times. This chain links TRBV15 with TRBJ1-3; unclear D gene. CDR1 is LNHNV, CDR2 YYDKDF, per germline (reference sequence). This CDR3 has 14 residues. V was cut by 3 bases and J by 2 bases, with 8 bases left in between. The DNA of the CDR3 is TGTGCCACCAGCAGGGGCTACGCTGGAAACACCATATATTTT. Protein: CATSRGYAGNTIYF.

The chain carries TRBV7-9 and TRBJ2-4; D is ambiguous. This CDR3 region has 12 residues. The germline gives CDR1 SEHNR, CDR2 FQNEAQ (reference sequence). V was clipped by 7 bases and J by 1 base, with 5 bases between them. The CDR3 nucleotides read TGTGCCAGCACCGGGGCCAAAAACATTCAGTACTTC. Translating it yields CASTGAKNIQYF.

The V and J genes are TRBV29-1 and TRBJ1-3, with 10 bases identical to TRBD1. Germline V gene data show CDR1 as SQVTM and CDR2 as ANQGSEA. The CDR3 runs 13 residues. The J segment lost 8 bases and the V segment lost 3 bases, leaving 4 bases of the junction unmatched. The CDR3 sequence is CSVEDRGGYTIYF. In DNA form, the CDR3 reads TGCAGCGTTGAGGACAGGGGGGGATACACCATATATTTT.